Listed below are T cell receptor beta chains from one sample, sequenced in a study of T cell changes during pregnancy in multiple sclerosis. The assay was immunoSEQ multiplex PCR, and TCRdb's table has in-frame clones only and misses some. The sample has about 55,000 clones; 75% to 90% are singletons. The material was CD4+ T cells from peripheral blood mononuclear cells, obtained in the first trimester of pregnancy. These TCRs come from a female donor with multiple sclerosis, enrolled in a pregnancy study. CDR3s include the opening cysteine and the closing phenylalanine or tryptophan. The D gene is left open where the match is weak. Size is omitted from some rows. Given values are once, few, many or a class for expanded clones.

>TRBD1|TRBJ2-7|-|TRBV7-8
TGTGCCAGCAGCTTGGAGGGGGGACAGGGGCTCTACGAGCAGTACTTC
CASSLEGGQGLYEQYF
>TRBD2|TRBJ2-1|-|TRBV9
TGTGCCAGCGCCCTGCGGGGGGATTACAATGAGCAGTTCTTC
CASALRGDYNEQFF
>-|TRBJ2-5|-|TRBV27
TGTGCCAGCAGTTTAAGCGGCAGCTTGGGGACCCAGTACTTC
CASSLSGSLGTQYF
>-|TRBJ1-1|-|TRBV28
TGTGCCAGCAGTTTATCTACCCGAAACACTGAAGCTTTCTTT
CASSLSTRNTEAFF
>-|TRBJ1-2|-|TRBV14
TGTGCCAGCAGCCAAGTAAGGAGCGACAGAAACAGGAACTACACCTTC
CASSQVRSDRNRNYTF
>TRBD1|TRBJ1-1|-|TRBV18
TGTGCCAGCTCGGCGACAGGGGAGGGAACTGAAGCTTTCTTT
CASSATGEGTEAFF
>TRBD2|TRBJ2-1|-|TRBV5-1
TGCGCCAGCAGCGCTAGCGGGATGGTTAATGAGCAGTTCTTC
CASSASGMVNEQFF
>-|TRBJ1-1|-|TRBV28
TGTGCCAGCAGTGACAACAGAGTCACTGAAGCTTTCTTT
CASSDNRVTEAFF
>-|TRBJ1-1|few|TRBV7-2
TGTGCCAGCAGCTTACAGGGATGGGCGAACACTGAAGCTTTCTTT
CASSLQGWANTEAFF
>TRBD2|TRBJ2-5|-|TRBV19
TGTGCCAGTAGTAGGGGACTAGCGGGGACTGGAGAGACCCAGTACTTC
CASSRGLAGTGETQYF
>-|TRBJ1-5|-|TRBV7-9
TGTGCCAGCCAAGGGGAGGTTGGCAATCAGCCCCGGCATTTT
CASQGEVGNQPRHF
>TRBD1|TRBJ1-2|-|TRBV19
TGTGCCAGCGAGAGACAGGGAATCGACTATGGCTACACCTTC
CASERQGIDYGYTF
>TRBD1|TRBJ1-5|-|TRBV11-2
TGTGCCAGCAGCCCAGGGACAGGACCCAATCAGCCCCAGCATTTT
CASSPGTGPNQPQHF
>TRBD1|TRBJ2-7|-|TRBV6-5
TGTGCCAGCAGTTACACCGGGACAGGGGGGTCCTACGAGCAGTACTTC
CASSYTGTGGSYEQYF
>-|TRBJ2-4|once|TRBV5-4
TGTGCCAGCAGCTTGGGCCATCGAGGAACCAAAAACATTCAGTACTTC
CASSLGHRGTKNIQYF
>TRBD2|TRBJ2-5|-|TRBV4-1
TGCGCCAGCAGCCTGGGGGGGATTAGCGGGGGAGTCCTCCAAGAGACCCAGTACTTC
CASSLGGISGGVLQETQYF
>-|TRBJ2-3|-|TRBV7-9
TGTGCCAGCAGCGCGTACGGGAGTCCCACAGATACGCAGTATTTT
CASSAYGSPTDTQYF
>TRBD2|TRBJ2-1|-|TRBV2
TGTGCCAGCAGTTTCGGGGCTAGCGGGGTAGAGCAGTTCTTC
CASSFGASGVEQFF
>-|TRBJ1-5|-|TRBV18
TGTGCCAGCTCACCCGGGGGGCGCAATCAGCCCCAGCATTTT
CASSPGGRNQPQHF
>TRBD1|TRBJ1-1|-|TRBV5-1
TGCGCCAGCAGCCTGGGACAGATGAACACTGAAGCTTTCTTT
CASSLGQMNTEAFF
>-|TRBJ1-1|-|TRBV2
TGTGCCAGCAGATATGGACAAGAGAACACTGAAGCTTTCTTT
CASRYGQENTEAFF
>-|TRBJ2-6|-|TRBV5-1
TGCGCCAGCAGCTTGAAGCCTGGGGCCAACGTCCTGACTTTC
CASSLKPGANVLTF
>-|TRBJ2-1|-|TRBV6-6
TGTGCCAGCAGTTACGCCGGGTACAATGAGCAGTTCTTC
CASSYAGYNEQFF
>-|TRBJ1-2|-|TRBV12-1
TGTGCCAGCAGCTTTTCTTGGGGCGACTATGGCTACACCTTC
CASSFSWGDYGYTF
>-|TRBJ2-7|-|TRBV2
TGTGCCAGCAGTGAAGAGTTGTTAGTGGTCTCTCTTCACGAGCAGTACTTC
CASSEELLVVSLHEQYF
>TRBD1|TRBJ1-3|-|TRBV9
TGTGCCAGCAGCCCGACCCCGGGACAGCATTATCCAAGCTCTGGAAACACCATATATTTT
CASSPTPGQHYPSSGNTIYF
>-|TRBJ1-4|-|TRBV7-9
TGTGCCAGCAGCCCACAGGGTGATAAAGGTGAAAAACTGTTTTTT
CASSPQGDKGEKLFF
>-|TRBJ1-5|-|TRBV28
TGTGCCAGCAGTTTAGAGGGTCAGCCCCAGCATTTT
CASSLEGQPQHF
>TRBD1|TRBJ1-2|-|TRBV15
TGTGCCACCAGCAGAGATATCCGACAGGGAGATGGCTACACCTTC
CATSRDIRQGDGYTF
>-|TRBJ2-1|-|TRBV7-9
TGTGCCAGCAGCTTCGGAAGGGGCCCATACAATGAGCAGTTCTTC
CASSFGRGPYNEQFF